The rows below give T cell receptor beta chains drawn from one sample of a study of T cell changes during pregnancy in multiple sclerosis. Data came from immunoSEQ multiplex PCR; TCRdb stores just in-frame clones and leaves some out. Among approximately 38,000 clones listed, approximately 94% were seen once. The sequencing here drew on peripheral blood, taken in the third trimester of pregnancy. The origin of the receptors is a female donor with multiple sclerosis, enrolled in a pregnancy study. CDR3s include the opening cysteine and the closing phenylalanine or tryptophan. Each record gives: CDR3 length, D gene, clone size, V gene, J gene, CDR3 protein, CDR3 DNA. The D gene is left open where the match is weak. Size is stated for part of the rows, as once, few or many counts, or as a class when the clone is expanded.

>15|-|once|TRBV30|TRBJ1-3
CAWSTDSYSGNTIYF
TGTGCCTGGAGTACCGACAGTTACTCTGGAAACACCATATATTTT
>16|-|-|TRBV4-3|TRBJ1-5
CASSQDRGNSNQPQHF
TGCGCCAGCAGCCAAGATCGAGGGAATAGCAATCAGCCCCAGCATTTT
>14|-|-|TRBV2|TRBJ1-6
CASSERDWNSPLHF
TGTGCCAGCAGTGAGAGGGATTGGAATTCACCCCTCCACTTT
>14|TRBD2|-|TRBV28|TRBJ2-5
CASTPGGIQETQYF
TGTGCCAGCACCCCCGGGGGGATCCAAGAGACCCAGTACTTC
>15|TRBD2|-|TRBV30|TRBJ2-1
CAWNRLAALENEQFF
TGTGCCTGGAACCGTCTAGCGGCCCTGGAAAATGAGCAGTTCTTC
>18|TRBD1|-|TRBV15|TRBJ1-4
CATSPRDRLIKTNEKLFF
TGTGCCACCAGTCCCCGGGACAGGTTGATAAAAACTAATGAAAAACTGTTTTTT
>13|TRBD1|-|TRBV6-1|TRBJ2-5
CASSMDRGETQYF
TGTGCCAGCAGTATGGACAGGGGGGAGACCCAGTACTTC
>15|TRBD2|-|TRBV6-4|TRBJ2-1
CASSPSGGRYNEQFF
TGTGCCAGCAGCCCGAGCGGGGGGAGGTACAATGAGCAGTTCTTC
>14|-|once|TRBV7-8|TRBJ2-3
CASSLGLIPDTQYF
TGTGCCAGCAGCTTGGGCCTTATCCCAGATACGCAGTATTTT
>11|-|-|TRBV25-1|TRBJ2-7
CATVFSYEQYF
TGTGCCACTGTCTTTTCCTACGAGCAGTACTTC
>13|-|-|TRBV28|TRBJ1-1
CAILNGGGTEAFF
TGTGCCATCCTGAACGGGGGGGGAACTGAAGCTTTCTTT
>13|TRBD1|-|TRBV5-1|TRBJ2-7
CASSLGQGVEQYF
TGCGCCAGCAGCTTGGGACAGGGGGTCGAGCAGTACTTC
>13|TRBD2|-|TRBV28|TRBJ2-7
CASSPGTSYEQYF
TGTGCCAGCAGTCCTGGGACTAGCTACGAGCAGTACTTC
>14|-|-|TRBV27|TRBJ2-2
CASSRGWGTGELFF
TGTGCCAGCAGTAGGGGCTGGGGCACCGGGGAGCTGTTTTTT
>18|-|-|TRBV28|TRBJ1-5
CASSSMRVGINSNQPQHF
TGTGCCAGCAGTTCTATGAGGGTAGGAATCAATAGCAATCAGCCCCAGCATTTT
>14|-|-|TRBV6-1|TRBJ1-6
CASSKDTDNSPLHF
TGTGCCAGCAGTAAAGACACAGATAATTCACCCCTCCACTTT
>16|-|-|TRBV5-4|TRBJ1-1
CASRKARGNSNTEAFF
TGTGCCAGCAGGAAAGCGAGGGGGAACTCGAACACTGAAGCTTTCTTT
>14|TRBD1|-|TRBV29-1|TRBJ1-4
CSVEGTGADEKLFF
TGCAGCGTTGAAGGGACAGGGGCGGATGAAAAACTGTTTTTT
>12|TRBD1|-|TRBV30|TRBJ1-2
CAWRTDRGGYTF
TGTGCCTGGAGGACTGACAGGGGAGGCTACACCTTC
>14|TRBD1|-|TRBV6-5|TRBJ1-1
CASSKGQGTTEAFF
TGTGCCAGCAGTAAGGGACAGGGGACCACTGAAGCTTTCTTT